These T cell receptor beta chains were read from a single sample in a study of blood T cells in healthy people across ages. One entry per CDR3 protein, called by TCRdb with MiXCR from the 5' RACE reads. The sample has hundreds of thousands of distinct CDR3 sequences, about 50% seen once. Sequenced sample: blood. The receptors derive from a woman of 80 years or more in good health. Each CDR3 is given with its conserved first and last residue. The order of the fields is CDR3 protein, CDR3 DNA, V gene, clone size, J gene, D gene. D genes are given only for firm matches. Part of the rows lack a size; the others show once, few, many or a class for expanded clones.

CDR3 protein: CSAERGNEQFF
CDR3 DNA: TGCAGTGCAGAAAGGGGCAATGAGCAGTTCTTC
V gene: TRBV20-1
clone size: many
J gene: TRBJ2-1
D gene: -

CDR3 protein: CSARDDSNTYEQYF
CDR3 DNA: TGCAGTGCTAGAGACGACTCCAACACCTACGAGCAGTACTTC
V gene: TRBV20-1
clone size: -
J gene: TRBJ2-7
D gene: -

CDR3 protein: CSAAEWEGEQYF
CDR3 DNA: TGCAGTGCTGCGGAATGGGAAGGGGAGCAGTACTTC
V gene: TRBV20-1
clone size: -
J gene: TRBJ2-5
D gene: -

CDR3 protein: CASGGPFNSPLHF
CDR3 DNA: TGTGCCAGCGGGGGACCGTTTAATTCACCCCTCCACTTT
V gene: TRBV5-6
clone size: many
J gene: TRBJ1-6
D gene: -

CDR3 protein: CSATGVQETQYF
CDR3 DNA: TGCAGTGCTACCGGGGTGCAAGAGACCCAGTACTTC
V gene: TRBV20-1
clone size: -
J gene: TRBJ2-5
D gene: -

CDR3 protein: CASSELTSGINEQFF
CDR3 DNA: TGTGCCAGCAGTGAACTGACTAGCGGGATCAATGAGCAGTTCTTC
V gene: TRBV6-1
clone size: few
J gene: TRBJ2-1
D gene: TRBD2

CDR3 protein: CASGDRNYEQYF
CDR3 DNA: TGTGCCAGTGGAGACAGAAACTACGAGCAGTACTTC
V gene: TRBV19
clone size: many
J gene: TRBJ2-7
D gene: -

CDR3 protein: CASRDRLARYNEQFF
CDR3 DNA: TGTGCCAGCAGGGACCGACTGGCCAGGTACAATGAGCAGTTCTTC
V gene: TRBV6-6
clone size: -
J gene: TRBJ2-1
D gene: -

CDR3 protein: CASSPQGEAGYTF
CDR3 DNA: TGTGCCAGCAGTCCTCAGGGTGAAGCAGGCTACACCTTC
V gene: TRBV27
clone size: -
J gene: TRBJ1-2
D gene: -

CDR3 protein: CATSRDGGNSYEQYF
CDR3 DNA: TGTGCCACCAGCAGAGATGGGGGGAATTCCTACGAGCAGTACTTC
V gene: TRBV15
clone size: -
J gene: TRBJ2-7
D gene: -

CDR3 protein: CASSFGGWGEKLFF
CDR3 DNA: TGTGCCAGCAGCTTTGGGGGATGGGGTGAAAAACTGTTTTTT
V gene: TRBV7-2
clone size: many
J gene: TRBJ1-4
D gene: -

CDR3 protein: CATSRDQSWGLAGDETQYF
CDR3 DNA: TGTGCCACCAGCAGAGATCAGTCCTGGGGACTAGCGGGGGATGAGACCCAGTACTTC
V gene: TRBV15
clone size: -
J gene: TRBJ2-5
D gene: TRBD2

CDR3 protein: CAGSKIGELFF
CDR3 DNA: TGTGCCGGCAGCAAAATCGGGGAGCTGTTTTTT
V gene: TRBV12-3/TRBV12-4
clone size: -
J gene: TRBJ2-2
D gene: -

CDR3 protein: CASSPGDQPQHF
CDR3 DNA: TGTGCCAGCTCACCAGGGGATCAGCCCCAGCATTTT
V gene: TRBV18
clone size: many
J gene: TRBJ1-5
D gene: -

CDR3 protein: CASGRGYEQYF
CDR3 DNA: TGTGCCAGCGGCCGGGGCTACGAGCAGTACTTC
V gene: TRBV12-3/TRBV12-4
clone size: -
J gene: TRBJ2-7
D gene: -

CDR3 protein: CASRRLGQEFTGELFF
CDR3 DNA: TGCGCCAGCAGAAGGTTGGGACAGGAATTCACCGGGGAGCTGTTTTTT
V gene: TRBV5-1
clone size: few
J gene: TRBJ2-2
D gene: TRBD1

CDR3 protein: CASSLDPNGAGYTF
CDR3 DNA: TGTGCCAGCAGCTTAGACCCCAACGGGGCTGGCTACACCTTC
V gene: TRBV7-9
clone size: -
J gene: TRBJ1-2
D gene: -

CDR3 protein: CSARGVSSYNEQFF
CDR3 DNA: TGCAGTGCTAGAGGCGTGAGCTCCTACAATGAGCAGTTCTTC
V gene: TRBV20-1
clone size: -
J gene: TRBJ2-1
D gene: -

CDR3 protein: CASRGAGVETQYF
CDR3 DNA: TGTGCCAGCAGGGGAGCGGGGGTTGAGACCCAGTACTTC
V gene: TRBV12-3/TRBV12-4
clone size: many
J gene: TRBJ2-5
D gene: TRBD2

CDR3 protein: CASFPGLFNTEAFF
CDR3 DNA: TGCGCCAGCTTCCCGGGTCTCTTCAACACTGAAGCTTTCTTT
V gene: TRBV5-1
clone size: -
J gene: TRBJ1-1
D gene: -

CDR3 protein: CSARDVGLAGGPHDTQYF
CDR3 DNA: TGCAGTGCTAGAGATGTGGGACTAGCGGGAGGACCCCACGATACGCAGTATTTT
V gene: TRBV20-1
clone size: -
J gene: TRBJ2-3
D gene: TRBD2

CDR3 protein: CASSLSQLQPQHF
CDR3 DNA: TGTGCCAGCAGTTTAAGTCAGCTTCAGCCCCAGCATTTT
V gene: TRBV12-3/TRBV12-4
clone size: many
J gene: TRBJ1-5
D gene: -

CDR3 protein: CASSQDRGQGYGYTF
CDR3 DNA: TGTGCCAGCAGCCAAGATAGGGGACAGGGTTACGGCTACACCTTC
V gene: TRBV4-2
clone size: -
J gene: TRBJ1-2
D gene: TRBD1

CDR3 protein: CSAKDTEAFF
CDR3 DNA: TGCAGTGCCAAAGACACTGAGGCTTTCTTT
V gene: TRBV20-1
clone size: -
J gene: TRBJ1-1
D gene: -

CDR3 protein: CASKKGGSSYNEQFF
CDR3 DNA: TGTGCCAGCAAAAAGGGGGGAAGCTCCTACAATGAGCAGTTCTTC
V gene: TRBV6-2/TRBV6-3
clone size: few
J gene: TRBJ2-1
D gene: -

CDR3 protein: CASSPLGRLNEQFF
CDR3 DNA: TGCGCCAGCAGCCCCCTGGGACGGCTCAATGAGCAGTTCTTC
V gene: TRBV4-3
clone size: -
J gene: TRBJ2-1
D gene: -